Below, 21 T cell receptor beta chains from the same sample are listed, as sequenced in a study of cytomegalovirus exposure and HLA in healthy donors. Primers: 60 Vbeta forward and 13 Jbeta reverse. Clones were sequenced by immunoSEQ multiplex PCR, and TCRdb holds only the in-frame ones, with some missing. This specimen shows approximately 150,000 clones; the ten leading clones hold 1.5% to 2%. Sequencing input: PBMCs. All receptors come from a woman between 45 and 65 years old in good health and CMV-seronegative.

CDR3 protein: CASSSPRARTSGGAGEQFF. The CDR3 nucleotides are TGTGCCAGCAGCTCCCCGAGGGCCCGAACTAGCGGGGGGGCCGGGGAGCAGTTCTTC. The genes are TRBV11-2 and TRBJ2-1, with 13 bases identical to TRBD2. The V and J ends lost 4 bases and 10 bases, in that order; junction bases with no gene match: 19. This CDR3 spans 19 amino acids. The germline CDR1 and CDR2 sequences are SGHAT and FQNNGV.

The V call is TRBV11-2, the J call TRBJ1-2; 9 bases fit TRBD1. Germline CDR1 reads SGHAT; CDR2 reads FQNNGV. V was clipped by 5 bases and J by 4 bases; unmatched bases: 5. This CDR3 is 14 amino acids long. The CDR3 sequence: CASSKTGGGYGYTF. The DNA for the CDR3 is TGTGCCAGCAGCAAGACAGGGGGAGGCTATGGCTACACCTTC.

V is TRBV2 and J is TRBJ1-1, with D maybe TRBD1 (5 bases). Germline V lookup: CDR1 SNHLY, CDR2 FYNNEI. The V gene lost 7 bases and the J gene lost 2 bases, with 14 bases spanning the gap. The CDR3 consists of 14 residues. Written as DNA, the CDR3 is TGTGCCAGCACTATAGACAGAACCAACACTGAAGCTTTCTTT. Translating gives CASTIDRTNTEAFF.

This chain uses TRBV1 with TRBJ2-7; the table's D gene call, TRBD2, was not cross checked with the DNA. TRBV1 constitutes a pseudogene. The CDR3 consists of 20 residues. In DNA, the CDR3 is TGCACCAGCAGCCAGATGGCCCCCGGGACTAGCGGGGGGATAACCTACGAGCAGTACTTC. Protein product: CTSSQMAPGTSGGITYEQYF.

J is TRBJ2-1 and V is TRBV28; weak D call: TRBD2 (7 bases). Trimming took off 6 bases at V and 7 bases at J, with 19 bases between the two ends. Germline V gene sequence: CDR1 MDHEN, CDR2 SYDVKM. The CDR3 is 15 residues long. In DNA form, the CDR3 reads TGTGCCAGCAGCCGGGGGGACATTGGGGGAAATGAGCAGTTCTTC. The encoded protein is CASSRGDIGGNEQFF.

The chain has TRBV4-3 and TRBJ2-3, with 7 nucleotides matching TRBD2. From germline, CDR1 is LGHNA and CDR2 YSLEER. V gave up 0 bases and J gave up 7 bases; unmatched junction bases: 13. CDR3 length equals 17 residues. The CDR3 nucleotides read TGCGCCAGCAGCCAAGATTCGGTTGCGGGAGTGGTAAATACGCAGTATTTT. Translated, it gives CASSQDSVAGVVNTQYF.

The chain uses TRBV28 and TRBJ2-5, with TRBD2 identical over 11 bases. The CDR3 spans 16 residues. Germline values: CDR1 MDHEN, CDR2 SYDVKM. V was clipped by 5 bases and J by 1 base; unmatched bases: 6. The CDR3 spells CASSIQTSGGQETQYF. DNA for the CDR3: TGTGCCAGCAGTATCCAAACTAGCGGGGGCCAAGAGACCCAGTACTTC.

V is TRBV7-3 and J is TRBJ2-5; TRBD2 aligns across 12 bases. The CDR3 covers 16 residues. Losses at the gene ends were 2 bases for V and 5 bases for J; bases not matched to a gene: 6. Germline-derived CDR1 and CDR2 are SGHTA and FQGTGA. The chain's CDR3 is CASSLGLAGGWETQYF. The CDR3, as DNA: TGTGCCAGCAGCTTAGGCCTAGCGGGAGGGTGGGAGACCCAGTACTTC.

CDR3 sequence reads: CASSGIGTPSYNEQFF. The CDR3 DNA follows: TGTGCCAGCAGCGGCATAGGGACTCCCTCCTACAATGAGCAGTTCTTC. The chain recombines TRBV5-6 with TRBJ2-1; perhaps TRBD2 as D (6 bases). This CDR3 has 16 amino acids. V was cut by 4 bases and J by 0 bases, with 14 bases left in between. The germline V gene encodes CDR1 SGHDT and CDR2 YYEEEE.

In nucleotides, the CDR3 is TGTGCCAGCAGCCACGCGGGACAGGGCTATGGCTACACCTTC. Residues: CASSHAGQGYGYTF. The V gene is TRBV11-2, the J gene TRBJ1-2; 9 bases agree with TRBD1. The CDR3 runs 14 residues. V lost 5 bases to trimming and J lost 4 bases; unmatched junction nucleotides: 5. Germline assignment: CDR1 SGHAT and CDR2 FQNNGV.

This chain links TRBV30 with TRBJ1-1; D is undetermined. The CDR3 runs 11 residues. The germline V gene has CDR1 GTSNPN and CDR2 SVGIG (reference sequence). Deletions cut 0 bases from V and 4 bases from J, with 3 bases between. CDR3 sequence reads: CAWSVLTEAFF. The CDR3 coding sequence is TGTGCCTGGAGTGTACTCACTGAAGCTTTCTTT.

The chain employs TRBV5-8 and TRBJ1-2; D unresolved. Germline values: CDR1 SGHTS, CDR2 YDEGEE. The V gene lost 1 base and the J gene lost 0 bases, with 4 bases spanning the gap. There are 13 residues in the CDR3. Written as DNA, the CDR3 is TGTGCCAGCAGCTTGTACTCTAACTATGGCTACACCTTC. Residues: CASSLYSNYGYTF.

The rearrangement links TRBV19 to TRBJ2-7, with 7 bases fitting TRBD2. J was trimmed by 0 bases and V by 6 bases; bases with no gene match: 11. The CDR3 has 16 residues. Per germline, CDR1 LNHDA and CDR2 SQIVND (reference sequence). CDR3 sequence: CASSRLAESSSYEQYF. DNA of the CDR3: TGTGCCAGTAGCCGCCTAGCGGAGTCTTCCTCCTACGAGCAGTACTTC.

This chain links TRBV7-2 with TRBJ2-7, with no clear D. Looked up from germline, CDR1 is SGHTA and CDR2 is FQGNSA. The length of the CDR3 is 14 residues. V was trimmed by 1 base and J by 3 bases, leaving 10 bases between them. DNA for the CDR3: TGTGCCAGCAGCTTAGTGGGCGTGGGCTACGAGCAGTACTTC. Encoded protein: CASSLVGVGYEQYF.

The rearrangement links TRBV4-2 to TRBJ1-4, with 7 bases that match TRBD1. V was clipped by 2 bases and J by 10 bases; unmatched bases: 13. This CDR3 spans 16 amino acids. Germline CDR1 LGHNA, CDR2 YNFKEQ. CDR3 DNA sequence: TGTGCCAGCAGCCAAAGGGACAGCCCGAGGCGTGGAAAACTGTTTTTT. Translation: CASSQRDSPRRGKLFF.

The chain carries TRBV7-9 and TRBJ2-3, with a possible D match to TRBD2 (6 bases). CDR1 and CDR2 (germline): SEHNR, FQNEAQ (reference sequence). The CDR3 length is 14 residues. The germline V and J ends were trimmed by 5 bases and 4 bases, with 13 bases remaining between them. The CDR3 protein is CASSPVGGADTQYF. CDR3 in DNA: TGTGCCAGCAGCCCCGTCGGAGGGGCAGATACGCAGTATTTT. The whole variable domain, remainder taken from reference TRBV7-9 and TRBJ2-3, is DTGVSQNPRHKITKRGQNVTFRCDPISEHNRLYWYRQTLGQGPEFLTYFQNEAQLEKSRLLSDRFSAERPKGSFSTLEIQRTEQGDSAMYLCASSPVGGADTQYFGPGTRLTVL.

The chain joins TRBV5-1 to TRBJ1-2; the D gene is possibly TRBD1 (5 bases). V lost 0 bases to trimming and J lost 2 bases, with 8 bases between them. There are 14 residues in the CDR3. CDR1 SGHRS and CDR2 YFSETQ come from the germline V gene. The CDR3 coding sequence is TGCGCCAGCAGCTTGGGACAGCCAAACTATGGCTACACCTTC. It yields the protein CASSLGQPNYGYTF.

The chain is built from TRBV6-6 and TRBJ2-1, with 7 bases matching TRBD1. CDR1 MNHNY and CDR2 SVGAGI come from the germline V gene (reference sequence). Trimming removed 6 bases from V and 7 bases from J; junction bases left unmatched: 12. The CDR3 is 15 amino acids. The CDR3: CASSFTGVRPNEQFF. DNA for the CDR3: TGTGCCAGCAGCTTCACAGGGGTGAGGCCAAATGAGCAGTTCTTC.

CDR3 protein: CSAPLGGGYTF. In nucleotides, the CDR3 is TGCAGTGCTCCCCTGGGGGGTGGCTACACCTTC. The chain carries TRBV20-1 and TRBJ1-2; D is possibly TRBD1 (5 bases). This CDR3 has 11 amino acids. V was clipped by 5 bases and J by 7 bases, with 11 bases between them. In germline, CDR1 is DFQATT, CDR2 SNEGSKA (reference sequence).

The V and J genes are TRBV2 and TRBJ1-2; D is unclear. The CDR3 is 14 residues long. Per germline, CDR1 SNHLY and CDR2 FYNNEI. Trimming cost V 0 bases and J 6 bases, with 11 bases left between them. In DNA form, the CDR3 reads TGTGCCAGCAGTGAAGCGTGGCAGCTAGATGGCTACACCTTC. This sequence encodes CASSEAWQLDGYTF.

This CDR3 reads CASSEYDRGGTNGYTF. CDR3 DNA: TGTGCCAGCAGTGAATATGACCGGGGAGGAACCAATGGCTACACCTTC. The gene calls are TRBV25-1 and TRBJ1-2; D remains unclear. With 0 bases removed from V and 6 bases from J, the gap between germline ends came to 17 bases. CDR1 is MGHDK, CDR2 SYGVNS, per germline. This CDR3 comprises 16 residues.